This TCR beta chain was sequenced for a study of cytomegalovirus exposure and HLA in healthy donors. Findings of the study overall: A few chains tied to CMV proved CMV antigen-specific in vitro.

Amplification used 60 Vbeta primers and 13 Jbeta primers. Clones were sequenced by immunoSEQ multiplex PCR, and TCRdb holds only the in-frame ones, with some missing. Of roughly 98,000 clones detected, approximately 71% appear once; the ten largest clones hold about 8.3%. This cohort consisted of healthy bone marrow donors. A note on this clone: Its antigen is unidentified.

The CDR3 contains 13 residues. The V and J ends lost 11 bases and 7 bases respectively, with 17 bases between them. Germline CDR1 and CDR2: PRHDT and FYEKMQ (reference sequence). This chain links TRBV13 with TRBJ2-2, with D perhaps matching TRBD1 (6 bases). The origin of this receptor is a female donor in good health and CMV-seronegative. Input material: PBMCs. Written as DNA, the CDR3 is TGTGCCTGCCAGGGGCTGTTGGGCGGGGAGCTGTTTTTT. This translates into CACQGLLGGELFF.